Listed here are 31 T cell receptor beta chains from one sample, sequenced in a study of shared clonotypes between healthy human individuals. This table comes from immunoSEQ multiplex PCR, and its TCRdb copy is limited to in-frame clones, with some not included. This table holds hundreds of thousands of clones, approximately 80% found once. Sequencing input: PBMCs. These receptor sequences come from a woman aged 40 to 50 in good health. Some clones in this sample may be carry-over from other donors' samples.

In DNA, the CDR3 is TGTGCCAGCAGCCCGAGAACCAGGGGAGGCAACTATGGCTACACCTTC. It is translated as CASSPRTRGGNYGYTF. The chain joins TRBV7-9 to TRBJ1-2; a weak D match, TRBD1 (6 bases). The germline CDR1 and CDR2 sequences are SEHNR and FQNEAQ (reference sequence). This CDR3 has 16 amino acids. Trimming cost V 5 bases and J 2 bases, with 18 bases left between them.

This clone occurred once. With a far larger clone one base away, a read error is the likely cause. This specimen includes other DNA sequences encoding the same CDR3. The chain recombines TRBV5-6 with TRBJ1-5; D gene unclear. The CDR3 covers 12 residues. Germline V lookup: CDR1 SGHDT, CDR2 YYEEEE. Trimming left V 0 bases short and J 5 bases short, with 3 bases between. DNA for the CDR3: TGTGCCAGCAGCTTGGTTGATCAGCCCCAGCATTTT. This codes for CASSLVDQPQHF.

V is TRBV30 and J is TRBJ1-1; the D is unclear. There are 12 residues in the CDR3. Germline CDR1 is GTSNPN and CDR2 is SVGIG (reference sequence). Trimming removed 2 bases from V and 1 base from J, with 5 bases in between. CDR3 coding DNA: TGTGCCTGGAGTTTAACGAACACTGAAGCTTTCTTT. Protein product: CAWSLTNTEAFF.

This clone was recorded at least ten times. The chain combines TRBV10-2 with TRBJ2-1, with 8 bases aligning to TRBD2. Per the germline V gene, CDR1 is WSHSY and CDR2 is SAAADI. This CDR3 is built from 16 residues. After removal of 3 bases from V and 1 base from J, the junction contained 5 bases not matched to a gene. The CDR3 DNA follows: TGCGCCAGCAGTGACCCTAGCGGGCCTTCCTACAATGAGCAGTTCTTC. Amino acid sequence: CASSDPSGPSYNEQFF.

The V gene is TRBV7-9, the J gene TRBJ1-1; no clear D gene. Trimming removed 5 bases at V and 6 bases at J, with 10 bases between. CDR1 is SEHNR and CDR2 is FQNEAQ in the germline V gene (reference sequence). The CDR3 extends over 12 amino acids. The CDR3 here is CASSPTGPEAFF. CDR3 bases: TGTGCCAGCAGCCCGACTGGCCCTGAAGCTTTCTTT.

The genes are TRBV2 and TRBJ2-2; 8 bases fit TRBD2. Germline values: CDR1 SNHLY, CDR2 FYNNEI. The CDR3 sequence is 13 residues long. The junction had 5 bases not matched to a gene; V was cut back by 7 bases and J by 7 bases. DNA for the CDR3: TGTGCCAGCACCCGGACTAGCCGCGGGGAGCTGTTTTTT. This codes for CASTRTSRGELFF.

The chain combines TRBV14 with TRBJ2-1; a possible D gene is TRBD2 (6 bases). The V end was cut by 4 bases, the J end by 13 bases, with 11 bases between. Germline values: CDR1 SGHDN, CDR2 FVKESK. The CDR3 is 11 amino acids. CDR3 coding DNA: TGTGCCAGCAGCCGATGGGGGGAACAGTTCTTC. Its translation is CASSRWGEQFF.

Worth noting for this clone: A far larger clone is only one base removed, so a read error is likely. The chain joins TRBV28 to TRBJ1-2; no definite D call. This CDR3 is built from 13 residues. Germline assignment: CDR1 MDHEN and CDR2 SYDVKM. CDR3 sequence: CARSLTAIDGYTF. Here the CDR3 DNA reads TGTGCCCGCAGTTTGACGGCTATAGATGGCTACACCTTC.

The rearrangement links TRBV29-1 to TRBJ2-7; 8 bases are shared with TRBD2. V lost 5 bases and J lost 4; bases outside the gene matches: 1. From germline, CDR1 is SQVTM and CDR2 ANQGSEA. The CDR3 covers 11 residues. The CDR3 nucleotides read TGCAGCGTTCTAGCGGGTTACGAGCAGTACTTC. It yields the protein CSVLAGYEQYF.

The chain is built from TRBV6-1 and TRBJ1-1; D is perhaps TRBD1 (5 bases). Germline-derived CDR1 and CDR2 are MNHNS and SASEGT. V gave up 2 bases and J gave up 1 base, with 14 bases separating them. The CDR3 spans 16 residues. The DNA for the CDR3 is TGTGCCAGCAGTGAAAGTCCTGGGGACGGGAACACTGAAGCTTTCTTT. Residues: CASSESPGDGNTEAFF.

The V call is TRBV30, the J call TRBJ1-2; 10 bases map to TRBD1. V dropped 8 bases and J dropped 8; count of bases not matched to a gene: 5. The CDR3 spans 11 residues. The germline V gene encodes CDR1 GTSNPN and CDR2 SVGIG (reference sequence). CDR3 nucleotides: TGTGCCGGGGAGACAGGGGGCGGCTACACCTTC. Its protein product is CAGETGGGYTF. Drawing the rest from reference TRBV30 and TRBJ1-2, the complete variable domain is SQTIHQWPATLVQPVGSPLSLECTVEGTSNPNLYWYRQAAGRGLQLLFYSVGIGQISSEVPQNLSASRPQDRQFILSSKKLLLSDSGFYLCAGETGGGYTFGSGTRLTVV.

The chain combines TRBV7-9 with TRBJ1-4; D ambiguous. The CDR3 extends over 15 amino acids. CDR1 is SEHNR and CDR2 is FQNEAQ in the germline V gene (reference sequence). The V end lost 2 bases, the J end lost 6 bases, and 13 bases lay between the germline ends. Here the CDR3 DNA reads TGTGCCAGCAGCTTATCAGGTGGAAATCATGAAAAACTGTTTTTT. Its translation is CASSLSGGNHEKLFF. The full variable domain, its missing parts supplied by reference TRBV7-9 and TRBJ1-4, is DTGVSQNPRHKITKRGQNVTFRCDPISEHNRLYWYRQTLGQGPEFLTYFQNEAQLEKSRLLSDRFSAERPKGSFSTLEIQRTEQGDSAMYLCASSLSGGNHEKLFFGSGTQLSVL.

The chain has TRBV7-2 and TRBJ1-2; D unresolved. The V gene lost 4 bases and the J gene lost 3 bases, with 15 bases spanning the gap. Germline CDR1 and CDR2: SGHTA and FQGNSA. This CDR3 has 15 residues. Here the CDR3 DNA reads TGTGCCAGCAGCTCAGCCCCTTGGCACGACTATGGCTACACCTTC. Encoded protein: CASSSAPWHDYGYTF.

This rearrangement joins TRBV28 to TRBJ2-3; D is unclear. The CDR3 runs 13 residues. With 5 bases removed from V and 11 bases from J, the gap between germline ends came to 17 bases. CDR1 and CDR2 (germline): MDHEN, SYDVKM. The CDR3 is CASSLPRPSMQYF. CDR3 nucleotides: TGTGCCAGCAGTCTCCCCCGGCCCTCAATGCAGTATTTT.

Points on this clone: A far larger clone is one nucleotide away, so this likely arose from a read error. This same CDR3 is encoded by further DNA sequences in the sample. The chain has TRBV4-1 and TRBJ2-7; a possible D gene is TRBD2 (5 bases). Germline CDR1 is MGHRA and CDR2 is YSYEKL. The CDR3 is made up of 13 amino acids. CDR3 sequence reads: CASSQLVGYEQYF. CDR3 in DNA: TGCGCTAGCAGCCAACTAGTGGGGTACGAGCAGTACTTC.

The chain uses TRBV19 and TRBJ2-2, with TRBD2 matching over 7 bases. CDR1 and CDR2 from the germline V gene are LNHDA and SQIVND (reference sequence). Trimming at V came to 3 bases and at J to 6 bases, leaving 7 bases not matched to a gene. This CDR3 has 15 residues. The CDR3 DNA is TGTGCCAGTAGTATTTCGGGGAGGGCGCCCGGGGAGCTGTTTTTT. This sequence encodes CASSISGRAPGELFF.

The chain joins TRBV28 to TRBJ1-2; D might be TRBD1 (6 bases). This CDR3 is 15 amino acids long. Germline values: CDR1 MDHEN, CDR2 SYDVKM. Trimming pared 4 bases from V and 2 bases from J, leaving 14 bases between. The CDR3 sequence: CASSSPGAGNYGYTF. DNA of the CDR3: TGTGCCAGCAGTTCCCCAGGGGCTGGGAACTATGGCTACACCTTC.

The rearrangement joins TRBV30 to TRBJ2-2; tentative D call: TRBD1 (6 bases). V dropped 0 bases and J dropped 7 bases, with 9 bases sitting between them. The CDR3 extends over 13 amino acids. In germline, CDR1 is GTSNPN, CDR2 SVGIG (reference sequence). The CDR3 DNA sequence: TGTGCCTGGAGTGTACAGGGAGTCGGGGAGCTGTTTTTT. It yields the protein CAWSVQGVGELFF. The full variable domain, its missing parts supplied by reference TRBV30 and TRBJ2-2, is SQTIHQWPATLVQPVGSPLSLECTVEGTSNPNLYWYRQAAGRGLQLLFYSVGIGQISSEVPQNLSASRPQDRQFILSSKKLLLSDSGFYLCAWSVQGVGELFFGEGSRLTVL.

The rearrangement joins TRBV7-3 to TRBJ2-1; the match to TRBD2 covers 7 bases. The J segment lost 0 bases and the V segment lost 5 bases, leaving 7 bases of the junction unmatched. This CDR3 spans 16 amino acids. Germline V gene sequence: CDR1 SGHTA, CDR2 FQGTGA. This CDR3 reads CASSLSSGSSYNEQFF. The CDR3 DNA follows: TGTGCCAGCAGCCTCTCTAGCGGCAGCTCCTACAATGAGCAGTTCTTC. The whole variable domain, filled in from reference TRBV7-3 and TRBJ2-1, reads GAGVSQTPSNKVTEKGKYVELRCDPISGHTALYWYRQSLGQGPEFLIYFQGTGAADDSGLPNDRFFAVRPEGSVSTLKIQRTERGDSAVYLCASSLSSGSSYNEQFFGPGTRLTVL.

The gene calls are TRBV2 and TRBJ2-3; D gene uncertain. This CDR3 spans 15 amino acids. In germline, CDR1 is SNHLY, CDR2 FYNNEI. Trimming shortened V by 7 bases and J by 4 bases, and 18 bases separated the two germline ends. The CDR3 nucleotides are TGTGCCAGCATAGGGTCGGACCTGCGCGCAGATACGCAGTATTTT. The encoded protein is CASIGSDLRADTQYF.

This chain's CDR3 is CASSQGDRGRADTQYF. CDR3 nucleotide sequence: TGTGCCAGCAGCCAAGGGGACAGGGGTAGGGCAGATACGCAGTATTTT. The chain employs TRBV4-2 and TRBJ2-3; TRBD1 aligns across 10 bases. V shed 1 base, J shed 4 bases, and the junction held 5 bases outside the gene matches. The V gene's germline CDR1 is LGHNA and CDR2 YNFKEQ. The CDR3 runs to 16 residues.

V and J are TRBV5-4 and TRBJ2-1, with D unresolved. This CDR3 region has 14 residues. The germline V gene encodes CDR1 SGHNT and CDR2 YYREEE (reference sequence). Between the trimmed V and J ends, which lost 0 bases and 4 bases, there was a span of 8 bases. DNA of the CDR3: TGTGCCAGCAGCTTGGAGGCCTCTTACAATGAGCAGTTCTTC. Its protein is CASSLEASYNEQFF.

The V and J genes are TRBV6-5 and TRBJ1-2; TRBD1 matches 7 bases. The CDR3 is 15 amino acids. The germline CDR1 and CDR2 sequences are MNHEY and SVGAGI. V lost 7 bases and J lost 4; bases outside the gene matches: 12. CDR3 protein: CASTLRGGGIYGYTF. The CDR3 bases are TGTGCCAGCACCCTACGCGGAGGGGGCATCTATGGCTACACCTTC.

For this clone: This is likely an artifact of a read error, given a far larger clone one base away. This sample includes further DNA sequences coding for the same CDR3. The genes are TRBV6-6 and TRBJ1-1; D unresolved. This CDR3 has 12 amino acids. CDR1 MNHNY and CDR2 SVGAGI come from the germline V gene (reference sequence). The CDR3 loop reads CASSYSYTEAFF. CDR3 nucleotide sequence: TGTGCTAGCAGTTACTCCTACACTGAAGCTTTCTTT.

As for this clone: This may be a read error, as it is one base from a much larger clone. The chain uses TRBV28 and TRBJ1-3, with D tentatively TRBD1 (6 bases). The CDR3 loop spans 17 amino acids. V was trimmed by 7 bases and J by 6 bases, leaving 25 bases between them. Germline CDR1 MDHEN, CDR2 SYDVKM. The CDR3 spells CASTSNLGQGSKNTIYF. CDR3 nucleotides: TGTGCCAGCACCTCGAATTTAGGTCAGGGGAGTAAAAACACCATATATTTT.

About this clone: Since a much larger clone is just one base distant, this may be a read error. Within the sample, other DNA sequences also encode this same CDR3. The chain has TRBV7-2 and TRBJ2-3; D ambiguous. CDR1 is SGHTA and CDR2 is FQGNSA in the germline V gene. CDR3 length: 12 amino acids. Trimming took off 5 bases at V and 0 bases at J, with 3 bases between the two ends. The CDR3 DNA sequence: TGTGCCAGCAGCCCTAGCACAGATACGCAGTATTTT. This encodes CASSPSTDTQYF.

For the CDR3, the DNA is TGTGCCAGCACCCCATGGAGCGGGAGCACAGATACGCAGTATTTT. It encodes CASTPWSGSTDTQYF. The rearrangement joins TRBV28 to TRBJ2-3, with D possibly matching TRBD2 (6 bases). Germline V gene data show CDR1 as MDHEN and CDR2 as SYDVKM. CDR3 size: 15 residues. V shed 7 bases and J shed 0 bases, with 14 bases lying between them.

This clone was observed once. The J gene is TRBJ2-4, the V gene TRBV6-5; D remains ambiguous. CDR1 and CDR2 from the germline V gene are MNHEY and SVGAGI. CDR3 length: 13 residues. Trimming pared 0 bases from V and 2 bases from J, leaving 2 bases between. CDR3: CASSYSTKNIQYF. The CDR3 region has the DNA TGTGCCAGCAGTTACTCGACCAAAAACATTCAGTACTTC.

V is TRBV28 and J is TRBJ2-4; D gene ambiguous. This CDR3 region has 18 residues. Germline-derived CDR1 and CDR2 are MDHEN and SYDVKM. Trimming cost V 2 bases and J 0 bases, with 17 bases left between them. CDR3 sequence reads: CASSLPVSASLAKNIQYF. CDR3 DNA: TGTGCCAGCAGTTTACCAGTGAGTGCATCTCTAGCCAAAAACATTCAGTACTTC.

Regarding this clone: This clone may be a read error of a much larger clone one base away. The chain couples TRBV10-3 to TRBJ2-5; D not resolved. The germline V gene encodes CDR1 ENHRY and CDR2 SYGVKD. The CDR3 contains 14 residues. The DNA for the CDR3 is TGTGCCGTCAGTGAAGGCAGAAGCCAAGAGACCCAGTACTTC. It encodes CAVSEGRSQETQYF.

As regards this clone: The sample carries other DNA sequences with the same CDR3. The rearrangement uses TRBV5-1 and TRBJ1-4; no clear D. CDR3 length: 14 residues. The germline V gene encodes CDR1 SGHRS and CDR2 YFSETQ. The V end was cut by 2 bases, the J end by 0 bases, with 5 bases between. CDR3 sequence reads: CASSLDATNEKLFF. CDR3 bases: TGCGCCAGCAGCTTAGACGCAACTAATGAAAAACTGTTTTTT.